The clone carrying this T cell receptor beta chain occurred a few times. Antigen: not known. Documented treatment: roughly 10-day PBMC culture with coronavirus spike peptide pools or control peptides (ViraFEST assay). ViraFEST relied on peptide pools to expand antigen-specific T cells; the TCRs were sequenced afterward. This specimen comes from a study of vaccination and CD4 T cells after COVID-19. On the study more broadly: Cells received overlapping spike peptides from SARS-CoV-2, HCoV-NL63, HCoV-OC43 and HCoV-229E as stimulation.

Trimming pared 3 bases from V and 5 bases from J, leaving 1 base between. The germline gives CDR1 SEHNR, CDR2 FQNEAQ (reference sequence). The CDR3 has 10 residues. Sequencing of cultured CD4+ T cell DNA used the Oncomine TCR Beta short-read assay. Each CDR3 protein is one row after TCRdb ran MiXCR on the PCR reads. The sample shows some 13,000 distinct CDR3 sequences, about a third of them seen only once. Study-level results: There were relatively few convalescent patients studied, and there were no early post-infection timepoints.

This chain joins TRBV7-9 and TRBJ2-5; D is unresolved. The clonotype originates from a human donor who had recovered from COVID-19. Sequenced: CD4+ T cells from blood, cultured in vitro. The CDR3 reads CASSFETQYF. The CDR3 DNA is TGTGCCAGCAGCTTCGAGACCCAGTACTTC.